The 23 T cell receptor beta chains listed next were all sequenced from one sample in a study of blood T cell repertoires in COVID-19 (TCRdb year 2020). Libraries were made using the immunoSEQ multiplex PCR assay. This is the immuneACCESS table as TCRdb keeps it, with only in-frame sequences that have V and J called. A part of the clones is gone; compared with another copy, unresolved V genes explain less than half, and the rest is unexplained. For this sample the table gives 150,000 or so clones, of which roughly four fifths were detected only once. Together, the top ten hold under 13% of the sample. Sequenced: peripheral blood. The source of these receptors is a human donor in a cohort sampled during active COVID-19.

The chain employs TRBV15 and TRBJ1-2; 9 positions match TRBD1. In germline, CDR1 is LNHNV, CDR2 YYDKDF (reference sequence). The CDR3 contains 15 residues. V trimming: 5 bases; J trimming: 4 bases; junction bases outside the gene matches: 8. CDR3 residues: CATSLMLTGGYGYTF. As DNA, the CDR3 is TGTGCCACCAGCCTAATGCTGACAGGGGGCTATGGCTACACCTTC.

The V call is TRBV4-3, the J call TRBJ1-6, with D possibly TRBD1 on 5 matching bases. This CDR3 comprises 19 residues. V was cut by 0 bases and J by 0 bases, with 15 bases left in between. Germline loops: CDR1 LGHNA, CDR2 YSLEER. Written as DNA, the CDR3 is TGCGCCAGCAGCCAAGATCCAGGGCGGTTGAGCTCCTATAATTCACCCCTCCACTTT. Translating it yields CASSQDPGRLSSYNSPLHF.

The CDR3 protein is CASSLGWGAEAFF. Written as DNA, the CDR3 is TGTGCCAGCAGTTTGGGGTGGGGGGCTGAAGCTTTCTTT. The rearrangement joins TRBV12-3 or TRBV12-4 to TRBJ1-1; a possible D gene is TRBD1 (5 bases). The CDR3 covers 13 residues. V was shortened by 3 bases and J by 6 bases, with 11 bases between the two germline ends.

The chain couples TRBV24-1 to TRBJ2-3; 7 bases map to TRBD1. In germline, CDR1 is KGHDR, CDR2 SFDVKD. The trim removed 4 bases at V and 6 bases at J, leaving 9 bases unmatched. This CDR3 spans 15 amino acids. This CDR3 is CATSEPKTGIDTQYF. CDR3 coding DNA: TGTGCCACCAGTGAGCCAAAGACAGGGATTGATACGCAGTATTTT.

V gene TRBV6-5 combines with J gene TRBJ1-1, with 7 bases that match TRBD1. V lost 2 bases to trimming and J lost 1 base; unmatched junction nucleotides: 4. Germline V gives CDR1 MNHEY, CDR2 SVGAGI. This CDR3 spans 15 amino acids. The DNA of the CDR3 is TGTGCCAGCAGTTACCGGACAGGCGGGAACACTGAAGCTTTCTTT. Translated: CASSYRTGGNTEAFF.

The CDR3 DNA follows: TGCGCCAGCAGCCAAGATAAGGGGAACATGTACAATTCACCCCTCCACTTT. The encoded protein is CASSQDKGNMYNSPLHF. The chain links TRBV4-1 to TRBJ1-6; tentative D call: TRBD1 (5 bases). The germline V and J ends were trimmed by 0 bases and 7 bases, with 16 bases remaining between them. The CDR3 is made up of 17 amino acids. The V gene's germline CDR1 is MGHRA and CDR2 YSYEKL.

The genes are TRBV10-3 and TRBJ2-2; TRBD1 matches 8 bases. The CDR3 length is 15 residues. V shed 4 bases and J 3 bases; nucleotides not matched to a gene: 4. CDR1 and CDR2 from the germline V gene are ENHRY and SYGVKD. The CDR3 nucleotides are TGTGCCATCAGTGGGGGACAGGCGGACACCGGGGAGCTGTTTTTT. The encoded protein is CAISGGQADTGELFF.

This sequence joins TRBV9 and TRBJ1-2; D not resolved. The CDR3 length is 17 residues. CDR1 is SGDLS, CDR2 YYNGEE, per germline. Between the trimmed V and J ends, which lost 4 bases and 0 bases, there was a span of 19 bases. CDR3 DNA sequence: TGTGCCAGCAGCAAAGAGGGTTTACAGACCACTAACTATGGCTACACCTTC. Residues: CASSKEGLQTTNYGYTF. Filled out from reference TRBV9 and TRBJ1-2, the complete variable domain reads DSGVTQTPKHLITATGQRVTLRCSPRSGDLSVYWYQQSLDQGLQFLIQYYNGEERAKGNILERFSAQQFPDLHSELNLSSLELGDSALYFCASSKEGLQTTNYGYTFGSGTRLTVV.

The gene calls are TRBV7-8 and TRBJ1-3; the D is unclear. V was trimmed by 5 bases and J by 0 bases, leaving 14 bases between them. This CDR3 has 16 residues. Per the germline V gene, CDR1 is SGHVS and CDR2 is FQNEAQ. The CDR3 here is CASSPTFLGSGNTIYF. CDR3 coding DNA: TGTGCCAGCAGCCCGACTTTTTTGGGCTCTGGAAACACCATATATTTT.

This clone has more than one count but fewer than ten. The rearrangement uses TRBV25-1 and TRBJ2-7; TRBD2 matches at 11 bases. V lost 0 bases, J lost 3 bases, and 4 bases stayed unmatched. The CDR3 runs 16 residues. Looked up from germline, CDR1 is MGHDK and CDR2 is SYGVNS. This CDR3 is CASSEYSTSGVYEQYF. The DNA for the CDR3 is TGTGCCAGCAGTGAATATTCGACTAGCGGGGTCTACGAGCAGTACTTC.

The sample holds one count of this clone. V gene TRBV12-3 or TRBV12-4 combines with J gene TRBJ2-1, with 7 bases aligning to TRBD2. The V segment lost 8 bases and the J segment 7 bases; nucleotides outside the gene matches: 8. This CDR3 region has 13 residues. The CDR3 coding sequence is TGTGCCAGCCAGGCGGGAGAGGCGAATGAGCAGTTCTTC. The encoded protein is CASQAGEANEQFF.

The rearrangement links TRBV5-1 to TRBJ1-6; the D is unclear. From germline, CDR1 is SGHRS and CDR2 YFSETQ. CDR3 length: 14 residues. The germline V and J ends were trimmed by 2 bases and 6 bases, with 9 bases remaining between them. DNA for the CDR3: TGCGCCAGCAGCTTCGAGGGCAGTAATTCACCCCTCCACTTT. This encodes CASSFEGSNSPLHF.

This clone appeared a single time. The chain links TRBV29-1 to TRBJ1-2, with a possible D match to TRBD1 (6 bases). The CDR3 is made up of 12 amino acids. Trimming removed 6 bases at V and 6 bases at J, with 14 bases between. Germline assignment: CDR1 SQVTM and CDR2 ANQGSEA. The CDR3 DNA sequence: TGCAGCGTCCGGGGGGGCATCGATGGCTACACCTTC. The encoded protein is CSVRGGIDGYTF.

V is TRBV2 and J is TRBJ2-7; maybe TRBD2 (6 bases). The CDR3 is made up of 13 amino acids. Germline CDR1 SNHLY, CDR2 FYNNEI. The V gene lost 6 bases and the J gene lost 4 bases, with 13 bases spanning the gap. The CDR3 DNA is TGTGCCAGCAGATTAGCGGTCCCGTACGAGCAGTACTTC. As protein: CASRLAVPYEQYF.

This chain links TRBV29-1 with TRBJ2-2; 16 positions match TRBD2. CDR3 length: 19 residues. Germline CDR1 reads SQVTM; CDR2 reads ANQGSEA. Trimming at V came to 6 bases and at J to 6 bases, leaving 16 bases not matched to a gene. DNA of the CDR3: TGCAGCGTGGCCCGGGACAGGGGGGGACTAGCGGGAGGGCCCGGGGAGCTGTTTTTT. Amino acid sequence: CSVARDRGGLAGGPGELFF.

This chain uses TRBV29-1 with TRBJ2-7, with 7 bases matching TRBD1. The CDR3 length is 13 residues. Germline loops: CDR1 SQVTM, CDR2 ANQGSEA. J was trimmed by 0 bases and V by 4 bases; bases with no gene match: 3. In DNA, the CDR3 is TGCAGCGTTGTGAGGGACAGCTCCTACGAGCAGTACTTC. It encodes CSVVRDSSYEQYF.

This clone appeared a few times. V is TRBV12-2 and J is TRBJ2-3; TRBD2, the table's D call, was not compared with the DNA. TRBV12-2 represents a pseudogene. The CDR3 is 17 residues long. The CDR3 region is CASRLAGLAGGTDTQYF. CDR3 nucleotides: TGTGCAAGTCGCTTAGCCGGACTAGCGGGGGGCACAGATACGCAGTATTTT.

The chain couples TRBV5-5 to TRBJ2-7; possibly TRBD1 for D (6 bases). Germline values: CDR1 SGHKS, CDR2 YYEKEE (reference sequence). V lost 2 bases and J lost 9, with 15 bases in between. CDR3 size: 13 residues. The chain's CDR3 is CASSLAGVEVQYF. In DNA, the CDR3 is TGTGCCAGCAGCTTAGCAGGGGTCGAGGTGCAGTACTTC. The full variable domain, with the rest looked up from reference TRBV5-5 and TRBJ2-7, is DAGVTQSPTHLIKTRGQQVTLRCSPISGHKSVSWYQQVLGQGPQFIFQYYEKEERGRGNFPDRFSARQFPNYSSELNVNALLLGDSALYLCASSLAGVEVQYFGPGTRLTVT.

This clone was counted once. The chain carries TRBV6-5 and TRBJ2-7; weak D call: TRBD2 (5 bases). This CDR3 contains 12 residues. Germline assignment: CDR1 MNHEY and CDR2 SVGAGI. Trimming pared 8 bases from V and 0 bases from J, leaving 8 bases between. Here the CDR3 reads CASRGNSYEQYF. The CDR3 nucleotides read TGTGCCAGCCGAGGGAACTCCTACGAGCAGTACTTC.

This clone was detected only once. The rearrangement joins TRBV7-2 to TRBJ2-3; D unclear. Trimming left V 1 base short and J 12 bases short, with 11 bases between. The germline gives CDR1 SGHTA, CDR2 FQGNSA. This CDR3 region has 12 residues. The CDR3 nucleotides read TGTGCCAGCAGCTTAGATCTAGAGAATCAGTATTTT. It specifies CASSLDLENQYF.

This clone was picked up a small number of times. V and J are TRBV6-5 and TRBJ1-3; 8 bases match TRBD1. The CDR3 is 15 residues long. The germline V gene has CDR1 MNHEY and CDR2 SVGAGI. V lost 6 bases to trimming and J lost 5 bases; unmatched junction nucleotides: 9. The CDR3, as DNA: TGTGCCAGCAGGGACAGGGCCCCGGGACGAAACACCATATATTTT. Its translation is CASRDRAPGRNTIYF.

The chain uses TRBV4-3 and TRBJ2-5, with 7 bases that match TRBD2. The CDR3 totals 17 residues. Losses at the gene ends were 0 bases for V and 7 bases for J; bases not matched to a gene: 14. In germline, CDR1 is LGHNA, CDR2 YSLEER. The CDR3 reads CASSQDAIVSGYRTQYF. The CDR3 DNA reads TGCGCCAGCAGCCAAGACGCAATCGTTAGCGGGTATAGGACCCAGTACTTC.

V gene TRBV6-5 combines with J gene TRBJ2-7, with D tentatively TRBD1 (5 bases). The CDR3 is 13 amino acids. The germline V and J ends were trimmed by 5 bases and 4 bases, with 12 bases remaining between them. Per germline, CDR1 MNHEY and CDR2 SVGAGI. The CDR3 reads CASSLGVLYEQYF. CDR3 sequence (DNA): TGTGCCAGCAGTCTAGGGGTCTTATACGAGCAGTACTTC.